This is a list of T cell receptor beta chains from one sample in a study of beta chain features in type 1 diabetes. The table came from immunoSEQ multiplex PCR; TCRdb's copy has only in-frame clones and leaves some out. This table holds roughly 500,000 clones, approximately 31% found once. The sequenced sample was naive CD4+ T cells from blood. These TCRs come from a young man in good health. CDR3s include the opening cysteine and the closing phenylalanine or tryptophan. Fields, in order: J gene, V gene, CDR3 protein.

>TRBJ2-5|TRBV13
CASSLDQIRGKQYF
>TRBJ1-1|TRBV29-1
CSVDLMVGGMNTEAFF
>TRBJ2-7|TRBV10-3
CAINGGYEQYF
>TRBJ2-1|TRBV9
CASSVEQGAYNEQFF
>TRBJ2-3|TRBV7-9
CASSPRRDVSTDTQYF
>TRBJ2-1|TRBV9
CASSSSGGNEQFF
>TRBJ1-4|TRBV4-2
CASSQAGPINEKLFF
>TRBJ2-2|TRBV29-1
CSVEGRKNTGELFF
>TRBJ2-7|TRBV14
CASSQDVKGLQYF
>TRBJ2-5|TRBV7-2
CASSLDRGLGETQYF
>TRBJ2-1|TRBV29-1
CSVRDYNEQFF
>TRBJ2-3|TRBV7-2
CASSLGASGRGTDTQYF
>TRBJ2-5|TRBV11-3
CASSQGPVEETQYF
>TRBJ2-7|TRBV9
CASSPTGTFLLEQYF
>TRBJ1-1|TRBV7-9
CASSLAQRGPTEAFF
>TRBJ2-4|TRBV9
CASSVGLAGGIGAKNIQYF
>TRBJ2-5|TRBV11-2
CASSKHRVTVLQETQYF
>TRBJ2-1|TRBV7-3
CASSAGREPDEQFF
>TRBJ2-1|TRBV9
CASSVGLSASSYNEQFF
>TRBJ1-2|TRBV30
CAWSPDRAHYGYTF
>TRBJ2-1|TRBV7-2
CASSQAGQREYNEQFF
>TRBJ2-7|TRBV18
CASSPAGGLSYEQYF
>TRBJ2-1|TRBV19
CASINGWGNEQFF
>TRBJ2-5|TRBV25-1
CASSGSGKETQYF
>TRBJ2-7|TRBV7-6
CASSFARAGYEQYF
>TRBJ2-7|TRBV7-6
CASSLASGPYEQYF
>TRBJ1-4|TRBV10-3
CAIRDQGEKLFF
>TRBJ2-1|TRBV11-2
CASSPTTGIGNEQFF
>TRBJ1-3|TRBV18
CASSPGSLGPGNTIYF
>TRBJ1-1|TRBV30
CAWSVFLAGKNTEAFF
>TRBJ2-7|TRBV9
CASSVASGNYEQYF
>TRBJ2-5|TRBV2
CASSRDRGQETQYF